This T cell receptor (beta chain) was profiled in a study of shared clonotypes between healthy human individuals. Germline V gene sequence: CDR1 SEHNR, CDR2 FQNEAQ (reference sequence). Trimming removed 1 base at V and 4 bases at J, with 18 bases between. The CDR3 loop spans 17 amino acids. Using immunoSEQ multiplex PCR, the repertoire was profiled, and TCRdb retains in-frame clones only, with some absent. This sample has roughly 2.2 million clones, with over 90% found just once. The source is a man aged 18-30 years in good health. Some clones in this sample may be carry-over from other donors' samples. Sequenced material: naive CD4+ T cells from PBMCs. Documented subset: CD45RA+ positively selected. The rearrangement uses TRBV7-9 and TRBJ2-3; possibly TRBD2 for D (6 bases). CDR3 sequence reads: CASSLEVPGLLADTQYF. The CDR3 bases are TGTGCCAGCAGCTTAGAAGTCCCGGGACTTTTAGCAGATACGCAGTATTTT.